A single sample is the source of the 14 T cell receptor beta chains below, sequenced in a study of CD8 T cells in Susac syndrome. The RNA, about 0.5 to 1 ug, was put through reverse transcription using random hexamers. TCRdb ran MiXCR on the immunoSEQ multiplex PCR reads and lists one entry per CDR3 protein. Among some 210,000 distinct CDR3 sequences, 94% were seen once, and the ten largest hold 0.15% to 0.2%. Source material: CD4+ T cells from PBMCs. The receptor set was obtained from a human donor with Susac syndrome.

The rearrangement joins TRBV6-2 or TRBV6-3 to TRBJ1-1; weak D call: TRBD1 (6 bases). V was clipped by 6 bases and J by 6 bases, with 14 bases between them. The CDR3 has 13 amino acids. CDR1 and CDR2 from the germline V gene are MNHEY and SVGEGT. The CDR3 DNA reads TGTGCCAGCAGCACACAGGGAGGCGCTGAAGCTTTCTTT. Protein product: CASSTQGGAEAFF.

The CDR3 coding sequence is TGTGCCAGCAGTGAAGTTGCCTGGGAGGAAGTGCTGTTTTTT. This sequence encodes CASSEVAWEEVLFF. V usage is TRBV6-1 and J usage is TRBJ2-2, with D tentatively TRBD2 (6 bases). V was shortened by 1 base and J by 13 bases, with 16 bases between the two germline ends. The CDR3 extends over 14 amino acids. CDR1 is MNHNS, CDR2 SASEGT, per germline.

J is TRBJ2-7 and V is TRBV15; TRBD2 agrees at 7 bases. V was pared by 6 bases and J by 6 bases, with 11 bases of the junction left unmatched. The germline V gene encodes CDR1 LNHNV and CDR2 YYDKDF (reference sequence). The CDR3 length is 14 residues. The CDR3 reads CATRGGASRAEQYF. The CDR3 DNA follows: TGTGCCACCAGGGGAGGGGCCTCGCGCGCCGAGCAGTACTTC.

The chain carries TRBV28 and TRBJ1-1; D remains unclear. CDR3 length equals 14 residues. The V end lost 2 bases, the J end lost 11 bases, and 18 bases lay between the germline ends. CDR1 and CDR2 (germline): MDHEN, SYDVKM. The CDR3 sequence is CASSLRSTARGAFF. The CDR3 DNA follows: TGTGCCAGCAGTTTAAGGTCGACCGCCCGTGGGGCTTTCTTT.

This chain joins TRBV5-6 and TRBJ1-2, with 9 bases matching TRBD1. This CDR3 comprises 14 residues. CDR1 SGHDT and CDR2 YYEEEE come from the germline V gene. Losses at the gene ends were 3 bases for V and 5 bases for J; bases not matched to a gene: 5. The CDR3 DNA is TGTGCCAGCAGCTACCGGGACAGGGAATATGGCTACACCTTC. It codes for CASSYRDREYGYTF.

The chain recombines TRBV3-1 with TRBJ1-6; no clear D gene. The V and J ends lost 0 bases and 12 bases respectively, with 3 bases between them. Germline CDR1 LGHDT, CDR2 YNNKEL (reference sequence). The CDR3 has 11 residues. CDR3 bases: TGTGCCAGCAGCCAAGAGGGACCCCTCCACTTT. Its translation is CASSQEGPLHF. Combining the CDR3 with reference TRBV3-1 and TRBJ1-6 gives the whole variable domain DTAVSQTPKYLVTQMGNDKSIKCEQNLGHDTMYWYKQDSKKFLKIMFSYNNKELIINETVPNRFSPKSPDKAHLNLHINSLELGDSAVYFCASSQEGPLHFGNGTRLTVT.

This clonotype has just one count. This chain uses TRBV4-1 with TRBJ1-6; possibly TRBD1 for D (6 bases). The V end lost 6 bases, the J end lost 14 bases, and 23 bases lay between the germline ends. Germline CDR1 is MGHRA and CDR2 is YSYEKL. The CDR3 has 15 residues. In DNA form, the CDR3 reads TGCGCCAGCAGTTTGGTGAGGACAGAAAGTCCAACCCTCCACTTT. Amino acid sequence: CASSLVRTESPTLHF.

The rearrangement links TRBV30 to TRBJ1-2, with TRBD1 matching over 11 bases. Germline V gene sequence: CDR1 GTSNPN, CDR2 SVGIG (reference sequence). With 0 bases clipped from V and 7 bases from J, the junction kept 7 bases outside the gene matches. The CDR3 totals 15 residues. The CDR3 loop reads CAWSVDRGLSRGYTF. The CDR3 DNA sequence: TGTGCCTGGAGTGTGGACAGGGGGCTTTCGCGTGGCTACACCTTC.

The CDR3 nucleotides read TGCAGTGCTTTGCAGGGAGTGGGAAACACTGAAGCTTTCTTT. It encodes CSALQGVGNTEAFF. The chain carries TRBV20-1 and TRBJ1-1; possible D gene TRBD1, 5 bases. CDR3 length equals 14 residues. Germline-derived CDR1 and CDR2 are DFQATT and SNEGSKA (reference sequence). V was cut by 5 bases and J by 2 bases, with 15 bases left in between.

The CDR3 here is CASSQAPSLAGAYAYEQYF. CDR3 in DNA: TGTGCCAGCAGCCAAGCCCCTTCATTAGCGGGGGCTTACGCCTACGAGCAGTACTTC. The rearrangement joins TRBV3-1 to TRBJ2-7; 9 bases are a match to TRBD2. Germline values: CDR1 LGHDT, CDR2 YNNKEL (reference sequence). V trimming: 1 base; J trimming: 2 bases; junction bases outside the gene matches: 15. This CDR3 region has 19 residues.

This chain uses TRBV30 with TRBJ2-5, with a weak D call TRBD1 (6 bases). Deletions cut 2 bases from V and 5 bases from J, with 6 bases between. Germline-derived CDR1 and CDR2 are GTSNPN and SVGIG (reference sequence). The CDR3 has 11 residues. The CDR3 is CAWSRGETQYF. As DNA, the CDR3 is TGTGCCTGGAGTAGGGGGGAGACCCAGTACTTC.

The chain employs TRBV28 and TRBJ1-1; D is possibly TRBD1 (5 bases). The CDR3 contains 15 residues. Trimming left V 5 bases short and J 3 bases short, with 16 bases between. Germline V gene data show CDR1 as MDHEN and CDR2 as SYDVKM. CDR3 bases: TGTGCCAGCAGTCTCGGGGGACTAACGGACACTGAAGCTTTCTTT. Residues: CASSLGGLTDTEAFF.

This chain joins TRBV7-2 and TRBJ1-2, with 7 positions matching TRBD1. The V segment lost 5 bases and the J segment 3 bases; nucleotides outside the gene matches: 9. The CDR3 consists of 15 residues. In germline, CDR1 is SGHTA, CDR2 FQGNSA. In DNA form, the CDR3 reads TGTGCCAGCAGCCGTCCTACAGGGGTTTACTATGGCTACACCTTC. This codes for CASSRPTGVYYGYTF.

The V gene is TRBV2, the J gene TRBJ2-1; 11 bases agree with TRBD1. From germline, CDR1 is SNHLY and CDR2 FYNNEI. J was trimmed by 8 bases and V by 3 bases; bases with no gene match: 6. CDR3 length: 15 amino acids. CDR3 sequence: CASSEWTGGGDEQFF. The CDR3 DNA is TGTGCCAGCAGTGAGTGGACAGGGGGCGGAGATGAGCAGTTCTTC.